There are a few counts of the clone carrying this TCR beta chain. The antigen is undetermined. The CDR3 is 11 residues long. The junction had 2 bases not matched to a gene; V was cut back by 5 bases and J by 6 bases. The germline gives CDR1 DFQATT, CDR2 SNEGSKA (reference sequence). These data come from a study of CD8 T cells in ankylosing spondylitis. Findings of the study overall: A TCR beta motif of eight highly homologous variants appeared characteristic of ankylosing spondylitis blood. Disease-linked clones reportedly concentrated significantly in matched ankylosing spondylitis synovial fluid.

TCRdb ran MiXCR on the 5' RACE reads and lists one entry per CDR3 protein. The table includes hundreds of thousands of distinct CDR3 sequences, roughly an eighth detected once. The chain combines TRBV20-1 with TRBJ2-3, with 7 bases aligning to TRBD2. The sequence derives from a male donor with ankylosing spondylitis. Sequenced input: blood, either unsorted or a sorted T cell fraction (not recorded which). The CDR3 here is CSAGRVDTQYF. CDR3 DNA sequence: TGCAGTGCTGGGAGGGTTGATACGCAGTATTTT.